These 4 T cell receptor beta chains share one sample of origin, sequenced in a study of OX40 agonist ivuxolimab in advanced cancers. Generated by immunoSEQ multiplex PCR, the TCRdb table keeps only in-frame clones and is missing some. Of about 98,000 clones in the sample, approximately 88% were seen once. Material: CD4+ or CD8+ T cells sorted from blood, obtained in a trial of the OX40 agonist ivuxolimab. The origin of the receptors is an adult with an advanced solid tumor such as melanoma, head and neck, liver or kidney cancer.

The chain employs TRBV10-3 and TRBJ2-5; 9 positions match TRBD1. The CDR3 has 13 amino acids. Per germline, CDR1 ENHRY and CDR2 SYGVKD. V dropped 10 bases and J dropped 5; count of bases not matched to a gene: 8. The CDR3 DNA reads as TGTGCCACCCTACAGGGGGCGGGTGAGACCCAGTACTTC. Its protein product is CATLQGAGETQYF.

V usage is TRBV19 and J usage is TRBJ2-7; TRBD1 matches 7 bases. The CDR3 covers 14 residues. The germline V gene encodes CDR1 LNHDA and CDR2 SQIVND (reference sequence). V lost 4 bases, J lost 0 bases, and 3 bases stayed unmatched. The CDR3 protein is CASSRQGGSYEQYF. The CDR3 bases are TGTGCCAGTAGTAGACAGGGTGGCTCCTACGAGCAGTACTTC.

The chain joins TRBV18 to TRBJ2-7, with 8 bases matching TRBD1. CDR3 size: 16 residues. Trimming removed 0 bases from V and 4 bases from J; junction bases left unmatched: 8. Per the germline V gene, CDR1 is KGHSH and CDR2 is LQKENI. The CDR3: CASSPPIWTGTYEQYF. The CDR3 DNA reads TGTGCCAGCTCACCACCTATCTGGACAGGGACGTACGAGCAGTACTTC.

This chain joins TRBV11-1 and TRBJ2-3, with 7 bases fitting TRBD1. Germline loops: CDR1 SGHAT, CDR2 FQDESV (reference sequence). V dropped 6 bases and J dropped 0; count of bases not matched to a gene: 3. This CDR3 comprises 14 residues. The CDR3 nucleotides are TGTGCCAGCAGAGGGGGCCTTAGCACAGATACGCAGTATTTT. Translated: CASRGGLSTDTQYF.